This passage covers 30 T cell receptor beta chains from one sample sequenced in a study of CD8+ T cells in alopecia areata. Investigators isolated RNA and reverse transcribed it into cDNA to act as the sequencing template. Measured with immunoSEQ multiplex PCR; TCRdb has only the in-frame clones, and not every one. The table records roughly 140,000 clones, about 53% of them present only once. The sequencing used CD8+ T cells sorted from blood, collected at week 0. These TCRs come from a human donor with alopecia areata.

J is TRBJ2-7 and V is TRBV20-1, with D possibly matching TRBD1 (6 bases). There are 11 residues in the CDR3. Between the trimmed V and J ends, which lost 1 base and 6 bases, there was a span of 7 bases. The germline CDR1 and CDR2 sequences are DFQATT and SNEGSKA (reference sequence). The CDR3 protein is CSARVGGEQYF. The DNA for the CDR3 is TGCAGTGCTAGAGTAGGGGGCGAGCAGTACTTC.

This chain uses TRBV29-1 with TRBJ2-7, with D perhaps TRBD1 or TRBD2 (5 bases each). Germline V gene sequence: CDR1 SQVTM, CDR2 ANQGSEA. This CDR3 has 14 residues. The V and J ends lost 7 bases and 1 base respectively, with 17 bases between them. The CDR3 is CSGVGDGASYEQYF. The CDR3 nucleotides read TGCAGCGGGGTGGGGGACGGAGCATCCTACGAGCAGTACTTC.

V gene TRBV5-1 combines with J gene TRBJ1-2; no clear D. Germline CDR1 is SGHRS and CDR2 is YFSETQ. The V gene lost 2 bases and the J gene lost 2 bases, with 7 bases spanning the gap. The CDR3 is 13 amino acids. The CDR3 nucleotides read TGCGCCAGCAGCTTCACAGAGAACTATGGCTACACCTTC. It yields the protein CASSFTENYGYTF.

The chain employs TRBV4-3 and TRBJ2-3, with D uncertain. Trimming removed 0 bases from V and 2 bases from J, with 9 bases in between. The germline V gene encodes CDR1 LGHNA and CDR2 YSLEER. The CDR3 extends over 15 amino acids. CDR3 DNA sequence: TGCGCCAGCAGCCAAGATACCACGGACACAGATACGCAGTATTTT. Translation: CASSQDTTDTDTQYF.

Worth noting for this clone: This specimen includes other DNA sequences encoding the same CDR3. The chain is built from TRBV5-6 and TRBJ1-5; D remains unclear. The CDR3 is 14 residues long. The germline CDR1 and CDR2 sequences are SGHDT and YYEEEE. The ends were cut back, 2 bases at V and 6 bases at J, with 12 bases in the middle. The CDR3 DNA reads TGTGCCAGCAGCTTTGGAACAGTCGGTCAGCCCCAGCATTTT. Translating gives CASSFGTVGQPQHF. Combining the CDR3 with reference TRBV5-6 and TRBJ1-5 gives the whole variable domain DAGVTQSPTHLIKTRGQQVTLRCSPKSGHDTVSWYQQALGQGPQFIFQYYEEEERQRGNFPDRFSGHQFPNYSSELNVNALLLGDSALYLCASSFGTVGQPQHFGDGTRLSIL.

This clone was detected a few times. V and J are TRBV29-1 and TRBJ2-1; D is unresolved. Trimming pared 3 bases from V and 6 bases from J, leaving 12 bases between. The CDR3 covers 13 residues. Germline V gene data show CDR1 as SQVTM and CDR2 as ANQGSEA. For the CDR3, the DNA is TGCAGCGTTGAGGGTAAAGGTCGCAATGAGCAGTTCTTC. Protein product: CSVEGKGRNEQFF.

The CDR3 sequence: CAWSAGLTEAFF. CDR3 nucleotide sequence: TGTGCCTGGAGTGCCGGACTGACTGAAGCTTTCTTT. This chain connects TRBV30 to TRBJ1-1; D is undetermined. CDR3 length: 12 amino acids. Trimming pared 1 base from V and 5 bases from J, leaving 8 bases between. The germline V gene encodes CDR1 GTSNPN and CDR2 SVGIG (reference sequence).

The chain's CDR3 is CSVETSGHGDTQYF. The CDR3 nucleotides are TGCAGCGTTGAGACTAGCGGGCACGGGGATACGCAGTATTTT. The chain combines TRBV29-1 with TRBJ2-3; 10 bases fit TRBD2. CDR1 SQVTM and CDR2 ANQGSEA come from the germline V gene. The length of the CDR3 is 14 residues. With 3 bases clipped from V and 6 bases from J, the junction kept 6 bases outside the gene matches.

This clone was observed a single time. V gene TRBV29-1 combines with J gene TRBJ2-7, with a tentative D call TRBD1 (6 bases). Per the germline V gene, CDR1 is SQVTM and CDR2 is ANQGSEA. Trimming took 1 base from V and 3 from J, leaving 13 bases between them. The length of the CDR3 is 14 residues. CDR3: CSVEGGTGNYEQYF. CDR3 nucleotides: TGCAGCGTTGAAGGGGGAACAGGGAACTACGAGCAGTACTTC.

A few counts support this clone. CDR3 sequence (DNA): TGTGCCAGCAGCACGGGATTGACTCAGCCCCAGCATTTT. Amino acid sequence: CASSTGLTQPQHF. The chain joins TRBV9 to TRBJ1-5, with D unclear. Germline V CDR1 and CDR2: SGDLS, YYNGEE. The CDR3 extends over 13 amino acids. The ends were cut back, 4 bases at V and 6 bases at J, with 11 bases in the middle.

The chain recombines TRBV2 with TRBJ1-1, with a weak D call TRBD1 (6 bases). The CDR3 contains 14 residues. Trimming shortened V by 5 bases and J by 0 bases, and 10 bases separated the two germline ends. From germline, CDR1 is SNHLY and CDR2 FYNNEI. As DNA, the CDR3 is TGTGCCAGCAGTTGGGACAAATTGAACACTGAAGCTTTCTTT. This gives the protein CASSWDKLNTEAFF.

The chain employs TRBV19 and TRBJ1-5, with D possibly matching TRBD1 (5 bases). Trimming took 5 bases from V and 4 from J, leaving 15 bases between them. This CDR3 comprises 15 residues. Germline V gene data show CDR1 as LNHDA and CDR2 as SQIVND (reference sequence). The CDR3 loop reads CASSPPRDLNQPQHF. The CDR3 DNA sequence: TGTGCCAGTAGTCCGCCCAGGGACTTAAATCAGCCCCAGCATTTT.

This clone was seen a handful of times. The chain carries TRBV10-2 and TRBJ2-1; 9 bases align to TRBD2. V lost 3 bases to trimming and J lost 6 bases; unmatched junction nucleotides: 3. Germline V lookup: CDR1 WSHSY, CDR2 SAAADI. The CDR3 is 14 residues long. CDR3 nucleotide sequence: TGCGCCAGCAGTGATGTAGCGGGGGTCAATGAGCAGTTCTTC. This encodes CASSDVAGVNEQFF.

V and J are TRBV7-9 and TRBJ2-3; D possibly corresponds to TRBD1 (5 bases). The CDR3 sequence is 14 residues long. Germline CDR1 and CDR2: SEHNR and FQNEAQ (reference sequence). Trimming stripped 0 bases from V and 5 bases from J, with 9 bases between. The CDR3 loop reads CASSLASTEDTQYF. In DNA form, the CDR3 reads TGTGCCAGCAGCTTAGCGTCGACAGAAGATACGCAGTATTTT.

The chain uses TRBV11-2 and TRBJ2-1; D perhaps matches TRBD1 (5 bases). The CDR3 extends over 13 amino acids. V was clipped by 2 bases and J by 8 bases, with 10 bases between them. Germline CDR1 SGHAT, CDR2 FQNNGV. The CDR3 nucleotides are TGTGCCAGCAGCTTAATAGGGGCTGATGAGCAGTTCTTC. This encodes CASSLIGADEQFF.

Here the CDR3 DNA reads TGTGCCACCAGCGGGGACAGGGGGGGTCACTACGAGCAGTACTTC. Its translation is CATSGDRGGHYEQYF. The V call is TRBV15, the J call TRBJ2-7; TRBD1 matches 11 bases. This CDR3 contains 15 residues. The germline V gene encodes CDR1 LNHNV and CDR2 YYDKDF (reference sequence). Trimming at V came to 5 bases and at J to 3 bases, leaving 6 bases not matched to a gene.

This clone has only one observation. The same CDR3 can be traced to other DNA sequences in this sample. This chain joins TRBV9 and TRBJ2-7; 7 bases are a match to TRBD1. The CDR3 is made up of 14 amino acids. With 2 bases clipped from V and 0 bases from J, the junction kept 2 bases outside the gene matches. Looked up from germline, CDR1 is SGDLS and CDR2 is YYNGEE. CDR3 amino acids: CASSVGDSSYEQYF. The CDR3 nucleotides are TGTGCCAGCAGCGTGGGGGACAGCTCCTACGAGCAGTACTTC.

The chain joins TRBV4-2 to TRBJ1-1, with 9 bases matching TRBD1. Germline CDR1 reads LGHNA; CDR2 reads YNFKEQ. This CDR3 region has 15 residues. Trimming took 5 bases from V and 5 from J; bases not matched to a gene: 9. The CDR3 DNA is TGTGCCAGCAGCGCTCGGACAGGGGCGGGTACTGAAGCTTTCTTT. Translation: CASSARTGAGTEAFF.

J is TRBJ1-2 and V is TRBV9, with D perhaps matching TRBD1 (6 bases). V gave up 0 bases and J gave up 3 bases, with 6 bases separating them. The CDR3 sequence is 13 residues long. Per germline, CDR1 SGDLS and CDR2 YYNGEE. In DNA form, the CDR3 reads TGTGCCAGCAGCGTAGCAGGGGACTATGGCTACACCTTC. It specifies CASSVAGDYGYTF.

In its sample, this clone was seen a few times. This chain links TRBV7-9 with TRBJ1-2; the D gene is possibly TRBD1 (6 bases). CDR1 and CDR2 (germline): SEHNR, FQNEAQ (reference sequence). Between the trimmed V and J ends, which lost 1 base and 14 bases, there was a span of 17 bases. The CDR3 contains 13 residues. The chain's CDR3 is CASSLVDSGTSTF. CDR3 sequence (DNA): TGTGCCAGCAGCTTAGTGGATTCCGGGACATCGACCTTC.

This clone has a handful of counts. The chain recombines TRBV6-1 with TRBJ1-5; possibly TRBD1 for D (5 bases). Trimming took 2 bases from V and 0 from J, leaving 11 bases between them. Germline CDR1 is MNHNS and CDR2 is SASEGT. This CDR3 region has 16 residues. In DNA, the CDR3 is TGTGCCAGCAGTGAACCGGGGGTGGGTAGCAATCAGCCCCAGCATTTT. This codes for CASSEPGVGSNQPQHF.

Here the CDR3 reads CASSIGAVTEQYF. The CDR3 DNA reads as TGTGCCAGCAGCATCGGAGCGGTCACCGAGCAGTACTTC. V gene TRBV7-2 combines with J gene TRBJ2-7, with D maybe TRBD2 (5 bases). Trimming took 5 bases from V and 6 from J, leaving 14 bases between them. The CDR3 is made up of 13 amino acids. Looked up from germline, CDR1 is SGHTA and CDR2 is FQGNSA.

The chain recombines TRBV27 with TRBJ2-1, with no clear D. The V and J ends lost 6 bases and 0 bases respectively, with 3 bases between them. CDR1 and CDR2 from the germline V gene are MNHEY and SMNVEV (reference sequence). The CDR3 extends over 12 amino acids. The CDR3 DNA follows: TGTGCCAGCAGAAACTCCTACAATGAGCAGTTCTTC. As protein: CASRNSYNEQFF.

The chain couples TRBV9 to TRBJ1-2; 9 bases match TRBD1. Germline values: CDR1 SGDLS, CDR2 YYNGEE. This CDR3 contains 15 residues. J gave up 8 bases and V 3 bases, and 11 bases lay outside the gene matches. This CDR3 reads CASSGPGTGMQGYTF. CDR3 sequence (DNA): TGTGCCAGCAGCGGCCCCGGGACAGGGATGCAGGGCTACACCTTC.

CDR3 bases: TGTGCCAGCAGTGACCTAGGGACCTACGAGCAGTACTTC. Its protein product is CASSDLGTYEQYF. This sequence joins TRBV25-1 and TRBJ2-7; D is unresolved. V was clipped by 3 bases and J by 2 bases, with 8 bases between them. This CDR3 has 13 amino acids. In germline, CDR1 is MGHDK, CDR2 SYGVNS.

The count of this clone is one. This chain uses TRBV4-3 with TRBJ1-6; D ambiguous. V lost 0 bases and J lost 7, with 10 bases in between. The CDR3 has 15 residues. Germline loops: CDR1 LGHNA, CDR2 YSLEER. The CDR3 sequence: CASSQDARGNSPLHF. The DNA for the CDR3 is TGCGCCAGCAGCCAAGACGCCAGAGGAAATTCACCCCTCCACTTT.

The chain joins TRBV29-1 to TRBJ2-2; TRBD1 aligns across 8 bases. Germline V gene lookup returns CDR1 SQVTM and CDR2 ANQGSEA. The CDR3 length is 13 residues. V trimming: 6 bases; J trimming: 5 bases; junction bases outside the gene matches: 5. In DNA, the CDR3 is TGCAGCGTAGGACAGGGAGAGACCGGGGAGCTGTTTTTT. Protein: CSVGQGETGELFF.

The CDR3 protein is CASSQSVGGAVNEQFF. CDR3 nucleotide sequence: TGCGCCAGCAGTCAATCGGTAGGGGGGGCCGTCAATGAGCAGTTCTTC. This rearrangement joins TRBV23-1 to TRBJ2-1; D might be TRBD2 (7 bases). TRBV23-1 is treated as an ORF (open reading frame) with a function not yet certain. The CDR3 extends over 16 amino acids. Trimming shortened V by 0 bases and J by 6 bases, and 15 bases separated the two germline ends.

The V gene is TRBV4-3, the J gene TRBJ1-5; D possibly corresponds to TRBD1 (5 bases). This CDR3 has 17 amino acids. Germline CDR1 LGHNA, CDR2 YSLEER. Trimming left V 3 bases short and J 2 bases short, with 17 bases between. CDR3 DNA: TGCGCCAGCAGCCACAGCTTTGGGGGGGAAGGCAATCAGCCCCAGCATTTT. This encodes CASSHSFGGEGNQPQHF.

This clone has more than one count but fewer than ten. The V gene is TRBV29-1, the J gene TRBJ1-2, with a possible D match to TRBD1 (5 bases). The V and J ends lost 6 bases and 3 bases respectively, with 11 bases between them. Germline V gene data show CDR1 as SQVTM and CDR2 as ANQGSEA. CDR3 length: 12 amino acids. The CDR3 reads CSVRGADYGYTF. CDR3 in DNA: TGCAGCGTCAGAGGGGCAGACTATGGCTACACCTTC.